One and the same sample provided the 14 T cell receptor beta chains below, sequenced in a study of blood T cells in healthy people across ages. Then a second PCR, running roughly 7 to 11 cycles, was carried out with a sample-barcoded 5' primer and a J-beta primer mix. TCRdb re-called the 5' RACE reads with MiXCR, one entry per CDR3 protein. Altogether approximately 850,000 distinct CDR3 sequences are present, 55% to 75% being singletons, with the ten largest covering 22%. Sequenced material: blood. The origin of the receptors is a man aged 25 to 45 in good health.

The rearrangement links TRBV7-2 to TRBJ2-3; tentative D call: TRBD2 (6 bases). Germline CDR1 SGHTA, CDR2 FQGNSA. Trimming shortened V by 8 bases and J by 0 bases, and 18 bases separated the two germline ends. The CDR3 runs 16 residues. CDR3 loop: CASLRRTGESTDTQYF. As DNA, the CDR3 is TGTGCCAGCCTCCGAAGGACGGGAGAAAGCACAGATACGCAGTATTTT.

The CDR3: CASTLSGARAYNEQFF. The CDR3 DNA reads TGTGCCAGCACACTTAGCGGGGCTAGGGCCTACAATGAGCAGTTCTTC. The chain is built from TRBV12-3 or TRBV12-4 and TRBJ2-1; 8 nucleotides line up with TRBD2. The CDR3 has 16 residues. Losses at the gene ends were 7 bases for V and 2 bases for J; bases not matched to a gene: 10.

This clonotype was found many times. The J gene is TRBJ2-3, the V gene TRBV5-6; D not certain. The germline V gene encodes CDR1 SGHDT and CDR2 YYEEEE. This CDR3 comprises 13 residues. V gave up 5 bases and J gave up 0 bases, with 7 bases separating them. The DNA for the CDR3 is TGTGCCAGCAGGGTCGAGAGCACAGATACGCAGTATTTT. It encodes CASRVESTDTQYF.

This sequence joins TRBV6-5 and TRBJ2-4, with 7 bases matching TRBD1. With the DNA end fitting TRBJ2-5 better, the J assignment may be wrong. In germline, CDR1 is MNHEY, CDR2 SVGAGI. The CDR3 spans 12 residues. The CDR3 region is CASRTGSGTQYF. CDR3 DNA sequence: TGTGCCAGCAGGACAGGGAGTGGGACCCAGTACTTC.

The chain employs TRBV29-1 and TRBJ2-1; unclear D gene. Germline values: CDR1 SQVTM, CDR2 ANQGSEA. This CDR3 comprises 17 residues. Trimming stripped 2 bases from V and 9 bases from J, with 26 bases between. The CDR3 nucleotides are TGCAGCGTTGAAACCCCCACGGGTACCAGCAGATCCGGTGAGCAGTTCTTC. Its translation: CSVETPTGTSRSGEQFF.

There are a few counts of this clonotype. The rearrangement joins TRBV10-3 to TRBJ2-7, with 12 bases matching TRBD2. CDR1 is ENHRY, CDR2 SYGVKD, per germline. This CDR3 spans 17 amino acids. V trimming: 0 bases; J trimming: 2 bases; junction bases outside the gene matches: 5. CDR3 region: CAISESSLAGGAYEQYF. CDR3 nucleotide sequence: TGTGCCATCAGTGAGTCGAGTCTAGCGGGGGGGGCCTACGAGCAGTACTTC.

The chain has TRBV12-3 or TRBV12-4 and TRBJ1-2; the D gene is possibly TRBD1 (6 bases). V was shortened by 6 bases and J by 7 bases, with 12 bases between the two germline ends. The CDR3 sequence is 12 residues long. The CDR3 sequence is CASRIQGSGYTF. The CDR3 DNA is TGTGCCAGCAGAATACAGGGTAGTGGCTACACCTTC.

This clonotype has just a few counts. V gene TRBV20-1 combines with J gene TRBJ2-3; 9 positions match TRBD1. Germline CDR1 is DFQATT and CDR2 is SNEGSKA (reference sequence). V lost 6 bases and J lost 2; bases outside the gene matches: 6. The CDR3 loop spans 14 amino acids. The CDR3 region has the DNA TGCAGTGCGCTGGACAGGGGCCTCACAGATACGCAGTATTTT. Amino acids: CSALDRGLTDTQYF.

This CDR3 is CASNQTSDGTQYF. CDR3 in DNA: TGTGCCAGCAACCAGACTAGCGATGGGACCCAGTACTTC. The V gene is TRBV7-3, the J gene TRBJ2-5; 8 nucleotides align to TRBD2. From germline, CDR1 is SGHTA and CDR2 FQGTGA. After removal of 7 bases from V and 7 bases from J, the junction contained 8 bases not matched to a gene. The length of the CDR3 is 13 residues.

V and J are TRBV9 and TRBJ1-2; D unclear. Germline lookup yields CDR1 SGDLS and CDR2 YYNGEE. The CDR3 runs 15 residues. Between the trimmed V and J ends, which lost 4 bases and 4 bases, there was a span of 17 bases. The CDR3 reads CASSTRTDEAYGYTF. The CDR3 bases are TGTGCCAGCAGCACCAGGACGGACGAAGCCTATGGCTACACCTTC.

To note about this clonotype: This likely comes from a read error, as the CDR3 has no conserved phenylalanine or tryptophan at its end. The chain couples TRBV11-1 to TRBJ2-1, with 9 bases lining up with TRBD1. Germline V gives CDR1 SGHAT, CDR2 FQDESV (reference sequence). J lost 10 bases, V lost 0 bases, and 4 bases had no gene match. The CDR3 consists of 14 residues. CDR3 region: CASSLATGGGEQFL. The CDR3 DNA follows: TGTGCCAGCAGCTTAGCAACAGGGGGCGGGGAGCAGTTCTTA.

The V call is TRBV9, the J call TRBJ2-5, with D tentatively TRBD1 (6 bases). V was clipped by 0 bases and J by 1 base, with 13 bases between them. CDR1 is SGDLS and CDR2 is YYNGEE in the germline V gene. The CDR3 extends over 16 amino acids. The CDR3, as DNA: TGTGCCAGCAGCGTAGATGGCGAGGGGGTCCAAGAGACCCAGTACTTC. This sequence encodes CASSVDGEGVQETQYF.

The chain employs TRBV29-1 and TRBJ2-5; the D call may be TRBD1 or TRBD2 (5 bases each). The CDR3 length is 14 residues. V was cut by 3 bases and J by 6 bases, with 17 bases left in between. Per germline, CDR1 SQVTM and CDR2 ANQGSEA. CDR3 in DNA: TGCAGCGTTGATCTCTGGGGGAGTTTAAAGACCCAGTACTTC. This gives the protein CSVDLWGSLKTQYF. Filled out from reference TRBV29-1 and TRBJ2-5, the complete variable domain reads SAVISQKPSRDICQRGTSLTIQCQVDSQVTMMFWYRQQPGQSLTLIATANQGSEATYESGFVIDKFPISRPNLTFSTLTVSNMSPEDSSIYLCSVDLWGSLKTQYFGPGTRLLVL.

The genes are TRBV29-1 and TRBJ2-1; 9 bases line up with TRBD1. CDR1 SQVTM and CDR2 ANQGSEA come from the germline V gene. This CDR3 region has 13 residues. Losses at the gene ends were 7 bases for V and 9 bases for J; bases not matched to a gene: 10. The CDR3 loop is CSATTGGYTEQFF. The CDR3 DNA follows: TGCAGCGCTACGACAGGGGGGTATACTGAGCAGTTCTTC.